Here is one T cell receptor (beta chain) with its context. The antigen remains undetermined. V dropped 4 bases and J dropped 5 bases, with 8 bases sitting between them. CDR1 WNHNN and CDR2 SYGVQD come from the germline V gene (reference sequence). CDR3 length equals 13 residues. Produced via immunoSEQ multiplex PCR; TCRdb's table is partial and in-frame only. This sample yields roughly 250,000 clones, of which roughly 89% are seen a single time; 0.37% belongs to the top ten. The source of the sample is a study of cytomegalovirus exposure and HLA in healthy donors. Broader study findings: The tendency of first-cohort TCR clusters to co-occur in the 110 or so validation repertoires emerged from a later analysis. There were under 200 TCR beta chains listed as cytomegalovirus-associated. High specificity and sensitivity for cytomegalovirus status were reported for the classifier.

These donors were members of the 120-subject validation cohort, a group separate from the roughly 670-subject first cohort. V is TRBV10-1 and J is TRBJ1-4; TRBD1 is a possible D gene (6 bases). The sample taken for sequencing was PBMCs. The origin of this receptor is a young woman in good health and CMV-seronegative. DNA of the CDR3: TGCGCCAGCAGTGCCACAGGGAATGAAAAACTGTTTTTT. Its translation: CASSATGNEKLFF.